This T cell receptor beta chain was sequenced in a study of CD8 T cells in Susac syndrome. CD8+ and CD4+ T cells from blood underwent TCR beta sequencing, which was carried out in a high-throughput format. Isolation of CD8+ and CD4+ T cells was performed negatively, whereas enrichment of TEMRA cells was done by FACS. This CDR3 is 16 amino acids long. The trim removed 3 bases at V and 4 bases at J, leaving 13 bases unmatched. Germline-derived CDR1 and CDR2 are DFQATT and SNEGSKA (reference sequence). With random hexamers, reverse transcription was performed on roughly 0.5 to 1 ug of RNA. A multiplex approach, immunoSEQ multiplex PCR, amplified TCR beta CDR3 across 54 Vbeta and 13 Jbeta. MiXCR was run by TCRdb on the immunoSEQ multiplex PCR reads, yielding one entry per CDR3 protein. The profile shows fewer than 350,000 distinct CDR3 sequences, about 89% of them singletons.

The sequenced sample consisted of CD8+ T cells from PBMCs. The TCR comes from a human donor with multiple sclerosis. V usage is TRBV20-1 and J usage is TRBJ2-7, with 9 bases lining up with TRBD1. The CDR3, as DNA: TGCAGTGCTAGGGTACAATGGGAACAGGGGGCGTACGAGCAGTACTTC. It encodes CSARVQWEQGAYEQYF.